Following are 16 T cell receptor beta chains from one sample sequenced in a study of read filtering for tumor transcriptome and immune sequencing. This library used roughly 400 ng RNA and molecular barcoded adaptors spanning alpha/delta and beta/gamma chains. TCRdb reanalysed the reads using MiXCR and keeps one entry per CDR3 protein. The repertoire consists of approximately 57,000 distinct CDR3 sequences, with 9% to 15% occurring once and the leading ten covering under 20%. The source material was a population of CD138-negative cells sorted from bone marrow. The receptors come from a donor aged 40 or older with multiple myeloma.

This clonotype came up many times. The V call is TRBV20-1, the J call TRBJ2-2; the D gene is possibly TRBD2 (6 bases). There are 14 residues in the CDR3. Germline CDR1 DFQATT, CDR2 SNEGSKA (reference sequence). Trimming cost V 3 bases and J 3 bases, with 11 bases left between them. In DNA, the CDR3 is TGCAGTGCTAGTATGCGGGGAGACACCGGGGAGCTGTTTTTT. Translated, it gives CSASMRGDTGELFF.

The table lists this clonotype with many counts. The V and J genes are TRBV20-1 and TRBJ2-1; 8 positions match TRBD1. Germline lookup yields CDR1 DFQATT and CDR2 SNEGSKA (reference sequence). Trimming took 2 bases from V and 7 from J; bases not matched to a gene: 7. This CDR3 is 14 amino acids long. Here the CDR3 DNA reads TGCAGTGCTAGAATCCAGGGGGCGAGGAATGAGCAGTTCTTC. Translating it yields CSARIQGARNEQFF.

This clonotype was seen a handful of times. This chain joins TRBV27 and TRBJ1-1; TRBD1 aligns across 7 bases. Germline V lookup: CDR1 MNHEY, CDR2 SMNVEV (reference sequence). V gave up 6 bases and J gave up 1 base; unmatched junction bases: 8. This CDR3 spans 15 amino acids. In nucleotides, the CDR3 is TGTGCCAGCAGCCTGCTGGGACAGACGAACACTGAAGCTTTCTTT. Translation gives CASSLLGQTNTEAFF.

This clonotype was recorded many times. The chain combines TRBV20-1 with TRBJ2-5; the match to TRBD1 covers 7 bases. Germline assignment: CDR1 DFQATT and CDR2 SNEGSKA (reference sequence). The CDR3 covers 13 residues. Trimming at V came to 6 bases and at J to 2 bases, leaving 6 bases not matched to a gene. CDR3 region: CSADARGQETQYF. The CDR3, as DNA: TGCAGTGCCGACGCCAGGGGGCAAGAGACCCAGTACTTC.

Many counts were recorded for this clonotype. J is TRBJ1-4 and V is TRBV18, with D hard to call. Per the germline V gene, CDR1 is KGHSH and CDR2 is LQKENI. The CDR3 is 14 amino acids. V was shortened by 2 bases and J by 3 bases, with 7 bases between the two germline ends. The CDR3 nucleotides read TGTGCCAGCTCACCAACCCCAGCTAATGAAAAACTGTTTTTT. Amino acid sequence: CASSPTPANEKLFF.

The V and J genes are TRBV24-1 and TRBJ1-2; D gene ambiguous. The germline CDR1 and CDR2 sequences are KGHDR and SFDVKD. The CDR3 contains 14 residues. The V and J ends lost 3 bases and 0 bases respectively, with 7 bases between them. In DNA form, the CDR3 reads TGTGCCACCAGTGATACTACAGCTAACTATGGCTACACCTTC. This codes for CATSDTTANYGYTF.

This clonotype was detected ten times or more. The chain combines TRBV19 with TRBJ2-5, with TRBD2 matching over 7 bases. Unmatched junction bases numbered 8, after V lost 6 bases and J lost 4 bases. Looked up from germline, CDR1 is LNHDA and CDR2 is SQIVND (reference sequence). The CDR3 runs to 14 residues. CDR3 bases: TGTGCCAGTAGCGGACTAGTTTTGGGAGAGACCCAGTACTTC. Translating it yields CASSGLVLGETQYF.

This clonotype showed up many times. The genes are TRBV9 and TRBJ2-2; 9 bases fit TRBD2. The CDR3 spans 15 residues. The germline gives CDR1 SGDLS, CDR2 YYNGEE. J was trimmed by 3 bases and V by 0 bases; bases with no gene match: 0. CDR3 sequence: CASSVASGDTGELFF. In nucleotides, the CDR3 is TGTGCCAGCAGCGTAGCTAGCGGGGACACCGGGGAGCTGTTTTTT.

This clonotype was found a few times. A much larger clone sits a single nucleotide away, making a read error possible. The CDR3 DNA follows: TGTGCCAGCAGTTCCGGGGCGAATTCCTACGAGCAGTACTTC. It codes for CASSSGANSYEQYF. The chain joins TRBV27 to TRBJ2-7; either TRBD1 or TRBD2 may fit D (5 bases each). Germline loops: CDR1 MNHEY, CDR2 SMNVEV (reference sequence). V was shortened by 4 bases and J by 1 base, with 11 bases between the two germline ends. The CDR3 extends over 14 amino acids.

In this sample, this clonotype turned up many times. The chain employs TRBV7-6 and TRBJ2-1; 8 bases are shared with TRBD2. Trimming cost V 6 bases and J 5 bases; bases outside gene matches: 15. Germline CDR1 reads SGHVS; CDR2 reads FNYEAQ. This CDR3 contains 17 residues. CDR3 protein: CASRPFGRGAPNNEQFF. DNA of the CDR3: TGTGCCAGCAGGCCTTTTGGGCGGGGGGCCCCCAACAATGAGCAGTTCTTC.

This clonotype was found many times. This sequence joins TRBV20-1 and TRBJ1-5, with 8 nucleotides matching TRBD1. J gave up 10 bases and V 4 bases, and 15 bases lay outside the gene matches. The germline V gene encodes CDR1 DFQATT and CDR2 SNEGSKA (reference sequence). CDR3 length: 15 amino acids. DNA for the CDR3: TGCAGTGCTACGAGTGGGACAGGCCTCTTTAAACCCCAGCATTTT. Protein sequence: CSATSGTGLFKPQHF.

In this sample, this clonotype turned up many times. This chain joins TRBV11-3 and TRBJ2-5, with D uncertain. Germline CDR1 reads SGHNT; CDR2 reads YENEEA. CDR3 size: 13 residues. V was shortened by 1 base and J by 3 bases, with 6 bases between the two germline ends. The CDR3 DNA reads TGTGCCAGCAGCTTAGGGCCCGAAGAGACCCAGTACTTC. This gives the protein CASSLGPEETQYF.

This clonotype came up many times. The chain combines TRBV7-9 with TRBJ1-2; D not certain. The CDR3 has 12 residues. The germline gives CDR1 SEHNR, CDR2 FQNEAQ (reference sequence). V dropped 1 base and J dropped 13 bases, with 13 bases sitting between them. CDR3 loop: CASSLERAGRTF. DNA for the CDR3: TGTGCCAGCAGCTTAGAACGGGCAGGCCGCACCTTC.

This clonotype has a count of ten or more. The chain employs TRBV10-3 and TRBJ2-3, with 11 bases identical to TRBD1. The CDR3 sequence is 15 residues long. Trimming cost V 6 bases and J 6 bases; bases outside gene matches: 8. CDR1 is ENHRY, CDR2 SYGVKD, per germline. CDR3 loop: CAISPMDRGPDTQYF. The CDR3 DNA reads TGTGCCATCAGCCCAATGGACAGGGGGCCGGATACGCAGTATTTT.

About this clonotype: A much more abundant neighbour one base away suggests this may be a read error. Without the conserved terminal phenylalanine or tryptophan, this CDR3 likely stems from a read error. The gene calls are TRBV5-1 and TRBJ2-5, with TRBD1 matching 7 bases. Unmatched junction bases numbered 6, after V lost 2 bases and J lost 5 bases. The CDR3 has 14 residues. The germline V gene encodes CDR1 SGHRS and CDR2 YFSETQ. Here the CDR3 reads CASSFGTAVETQYS. In nucleotides, the CDR3 is TGCGCCAGCAGCTTTGGGACAGCGGTGGAGACCCAGTACTCC.

This clonotype was counted many times. J is TRBJ1-1 and V is TRBV12-3 or TRBV12-4; unclear D gene. Trimming shortened V by 5 bases and J by 4 bases, and 11 bases separated the two germline ends. There are 13 residues in the CDR3. The CDR3 bases are TGTGCCAGCAGTACCCCCCCAGGCACTGAAGCTTTCTTT. It yields the protein CASSTPPGTEAFF.